This paragraph covers one T cell receptor beta chain sequence. What it binds is unknown. The PCR contained 60 Vbeta and 13 Jbeta primers. TCRdb's table, derived via immunoSEQ multiplex PCR, lists solely in-frame clones and lacks some. The repertoire holds 200,000 to 250,000 clones, with approximately 81% as singletons. This record belongs to a study of cytomegalovirus exposure and HLA in healthy donors. Study at large: The Caucasian-associated ancestry cluster contained about four fifths of the roughly 390 genotyped donors. Study-wide results and caveats: In vitro work confirmed that a few CMV-associated chains recognize CMV antigens. CMV serostatus was the only recorded immune exposure for donors.

In nominal health when sampled, donors likely had unrecorded immune exposures nonetheless. With 2 bases removed from V and 5 bases from J, the gap between germline ends came to 7 bases. From germline, CDR1 is MNHEY and CDR2 SMNVEV (reference sequence). The CDR3 extends over 13 amino acids. This sequence joins TRBV27 and TRBJ1-5; no clear D. The sample comprised PBMCs. The TCR originated in a man between 25 and 39 years old in good health and CMV-seronegative. The DNA for the CDR3 is TGTGCCAGCAGTTTAAGCGGGGATCAGCCCCAGCATTTT. Its translation: CASSLSGDQPQHF.